The rows below give T cell receptor beta chains drawn from one sample of a study of CD8 T cells in ankylosing spondylitis. In TCRdb, the 5' RACE reads were re-called with MiXCR into one record per CDR3 protein. The table has about 27,000 distinct CDR3 sequences, 6.5% to 9.5% seen once; the top ten hold nearly 30%. Source material: blood. Receptor source: a male donor with ankylosing spondylitis or in good health (not recorded which). Each CDR3 is given with its conserved first and last residue. A D gene is named only where the DNA matches it firmly. Part of the rows lack a size; the others show once, few, many or a class for expanded clones.

D gene	clone size	V gene	J gene	CDR3 protein	CDR3 DNA
TRBD2	few	TRBV28	TRBJ2-1	CASSLLGLAVNEQFF	TGTGCCAGCAGTTTATTGGGACTAGCGGTCAATGAGCAGTTCTTC
NA	few	TRBV2	TRBJ2-2	CASSDRAGTGELFF	TGTGCCAGCAGTGACAGGGCGGGAACCGGGGAGCTGTTTTTT
TRBD1	many	TRBV29-1	TRBJ2-2	CSVLQGARGNTGELFF	TGCAGCGTTCTACAGGGGGCCCGCGGAAACACCGGGGAGCTGTTTTTT
TRBD2	NA	TRBV20-1	TRBJ2-3	CSARPNGGDSTDTQYF	TGCAGTGCTCGACCTAACGGGGGGGATAGCACAGATACGCAGTATTTT
NA	NA	TRBV28	TRBJ1-1	CASSSQGGDTEAFF	TGTGCCAGCAGTTCGCAGGGAGGGGACACTGAAGCTTTCTTT
TRBD1	few	TRBV14	TRBJ2-5	CASSQDRDRGETQYF	TGTGCCAGCAGCCAAGATAGGGACAGGGGAGAGACCCAGTACTTC
TRBD2	medium-sized	TRBV4-3	TRBJ2-5	CASSPGLAGEQETQYF	TGCGCCAGCAGCCCTGGACTAGCGGGGGAACAAGAGACCCAGTACTTC
TRBD1	few	TRBV4-3	TRBJ1-2	CASSQDAAQGARNYGYTF	TGCGCCAGCAGCCAAGATGCAGCACAGGGGGCAAGGAACTATGGCTACACCTTC
TRBD1	few	TRBV20-1	TRBJ1-5	CSARDRASNQPQHF	TGCAGTGCTAGGGACAGGGCAAGCAATCAGCCCCAGCATTTT
NA	few	TRBV19	TRBJ2-3	CASSIEGPNTDTQYF	TGTGCCAGTAGTATAGAGGGGCCCAACACAGATACGCAGTATTTT
NA	NA	TRBV7-2	TRBJ2-7	CASSLLVTYEQYF	TGTGCCAGCAGCTTATTGGTCACCTACGAGCAGTACTTC
NA	NA	TRBV29-1	TRBJ2-3	CSVVTSTDTQYF	TGCAGCGTTGTTACCAGCACAGATACGCAGTATTTT
NA	NA	TRBV5-1	TRBJ2-3	CASSLTASTDTQYF	TGCGCCAGCAGCTTGACAGCTAGCACAGATACGCAGTATTTT
NA	few	TRBV6-2/TRBV6-3	TRBJ1-1	CASSWTRGYAEAFF	TGTGCCAGCAGTTGGACCCGAGGGTACGCTGAAGCTTTCTTT
NA	medium-sized	TRBV9	TRBJ2-3	CASSEAGFLTDTQYF	TGTGCCAGCAGCGAAGCGGGTTTTCTCACAGATACGCAGTATTTT
NA	NA	TRBV30	TRBJ2-2	CAWSVPMEKLFF	TGTGCCTGGAGTGTTCCAATGGAAAAGTTGTTTTTT
TRBD2	many	TRBV14	TRBJ2-2	CASSRLAGGAGELFF	TGTGCCAGCAGCCGACTAGCGGGAGGAGCCGGGGAGCTGTTTTTT
NA	NA	TRBV7-6	TRBJ2-2	CASSFTAGTPDTGELFF	TGTGCCAGCAGCTTCACCGCCGGGACACCAGACACCGGGGAGCTGTTTTTT
NA	few	TRBV7-2	TRBJ1-1	CASSLQSGVTEAFF	TGTGCCAGCAGCTTACAGTCCGGGGTAACTGAAGCTTTCTTT
NA	many	TRBV7-2	TRBJ2-5	CASSLRVSGLITQYF	TGTGCCAGCAGCTTAAGGGTTAGCGGTCTAATAACCCAGTACTTC
NA	many	TRBV12-3/TRBV12-4	TRBJ1-1	CASSLTLNTEAFF	TGTGCCAGCAGTTTAACCCTGAACACTGAAGCTTTCTTT
TRBD1	few	TRBV5-1	TRBJ2-7	CASRTGPSSYEQYF	TGCGCCAGCAGGACAGGGCCGAGCTCCTACGAGCAGTACTTC
NA	NA	TRBV20-1	TRBJ1-5	CSARPRGGNQPQHF	TGCAGTGCTAGACCCAGGGGCGGCAATCAGCCCCAGCATTTT
NA	NA	TRBV25-1	TRBJ2-7	CASSEGRSTSYEQYF	TGTGCCAGCAGTGAAGGGCGGAGCACATCCTACGAGCAGTACTTC
NA	many	TRBV20-1	TRBJ1-2	CSARETGREDGYTF	TGCAGTGCTAGAGAGACAGGTAGAGAGGATGGCTACACCTTC
NA	NA	TRBV5-5	TRBJ2-3	CASSMPAVSTDTQYF	TGTGCCAGCAGCATGCCAGCGGTTAGCACAGATACGCAGTATTTT
TRBD2	few	TRBV28	TRBJ2-3	CASSPPGGRGDTQYF	TGTGCCAGCAGTCCCCCGGGAGGGAGAGGAGATACGCAGTATTTT
TRBD1	many	TRBV7-2	TRBJ2-3	CASSPGQGHRRAQYF	TGTGCCAGCAGCCCTGGACAGGGACATAGGCGGGCGCAGTATTTT
NA	few	TRBV19	TRBJ2-1	CASSMDQYNEQFF	TGTGCCAGTAGTATGGATCAGTACAATGAGCAGTTCTTC
NA	NA	TRBV20-1	TRBJ2-2	CSASSYTGELFF	TGCAGTGCTAGTAGCTACACCGGGGAGCTGTTTTTT
TRBD2	few	TRBV20-1	TRBJ2-3	CSARAAGTQYF	TGCAGTGCTAGAGCAGCGGGGACGCAGTATTTT
TRBD1	NA	TRBV29-1	TRBJ2-1	CSVERQGNSYNEQFF	TGCAGCGTTGAACGACAGGGGAACTCCTACAATGAGCAGTTCTTC
TRBD1	NA	TRBV20-1	TRBJ1-5	CSAVPRGPFRNQPQHF	TGCAGTGCTGTCCCCAGGGGGCCCTTTCGCAATCAGCCCCAGCATTTT
TRBD1	few	TRBV11-2	TRBJ1-2	CASSPGQGEGYGYTF	TGTGCCAGCAGCCCAGGACAGGGAGAGGGCTATGGCTACACCTTC
NA	many	TRBV6-6	TRBJ2-1	CASSTVTEQFF	TGTGCCAGCAGTACCGTGACTGAGCAGTTCTTC
NA	many	TRBV5-1	TRBJ2-2	CASSLEVTGELFF	TGCGCCAGCAGCTTGGAGGTCACCGGGGAGCTGTTTTTT
NA	NA	TRBV7-9	TRBJ2-4	CASSLHVRIGAKNIQYF	TGTGCCAGCAGCTTACATGTCCGTATCGGTGCCAAAAACATTCAGTACTTC
NA	many	TRBV28	TRBJ1-5	CASSVRALRARKPQHF	TGTGCCAGCAGTGTCAGGGCCCTACGGGCTCGGAAGCCCCAGCATTTT
NA	NA	TRBV6-2/TRBV6-3	TRBJ2-1	CASSRGVLSNEQFF	TGTGCCAGCAGTAGGGGGGTCTTAAGCAATGAGCAGTTCTTC
NA	NA	TRBV11-2	TRBJ2-2	CASSPGAWEPHTGELFF	TGTGCCAGCAGCCCAGGGGCGTGGGAACCACACACCGGGGAGCTGTTTTTT
NA	NA	TRBV12-3/TRBV12-4	TRBJ1-1	CASSPPARSTEAFF	TGTGCCAGCAGTCCGCCCGCGAGGTCCACTGAAGCTTTCTTT
NA	many	TRBV12-3/TRBV12-4	TRBJ1-1	CASSRTHNTEAFF	TGTGCCAGCAGCCGCACTCATAACACTGAAGCTTTCTTT
NA	few	TRBV6-2/TRBV6-3	TRBJ2-2	CASSISDSYYTGELFF	TGTGCCAGCTCAATTTCTGACAGCTACTACACCGGGGAGCTGTTTTTT
NA	many	TRBV25-1	TRBJ2-7	CASSSFGAYEQYF	TGTGCCAGCAGCTCGTTCGGGGCCTACGAGCAGTACTTC
TRBD2	NA	TRBV6-2/TRBV6-3	TRBJ2-2	CASSRGLAEGTGELFF	TGTGCCAGCAGCCGGGGACTAGCGGAGGGCACCGGGGAGCTGTTTTTT
TRBD2	NA	TRBV12-3/TRBV12-4	TRBJ2-4	CASSLTGTSKNIQYF	TGTGCCAGCAGTTTAACGGGGACTAGCAAAAACATTCAGTACTTC